These 6 T cell receptor beta chains came from one sample sequenced in a study of cytomegalovirus exposure and HLA in healthy donors (dated by TCRdb to about 2017). Library prep was done by the immunoSEQ multiplex PCR assay. A mixture of 60 forward primers for TCR Vbeta segments and 13 reverse primers for TCR Jbeta segments was used in the multiplex PCR. TCRdb re-hosts the immuneACCESS table, in-frame sequences only. Its copies lack some clones; in the studies checked, an unresolved V gene accounts for under half of them, and the cause for the rest is not known. The table for this sample records fewer than 60,000 clones. The biggest ten clones account for more than 10% of the sample. The sample comprised PBMCs. The receptors stem from a young woman in good health and CMV-seropositive.

J is TRBJ2-7 and V is TRBV30; 13 bases map to TRBD2. There are 18 residues in the CDR3. The junction had 10 bases not matched to a gene; V was cut back by 2 bases and J by 0 bases. Germline V gives CDR1 GTSNPN, CDR2 SVGIG (reference sequence). The CDR3 loop reads CAWSRMRTSGGYSYEQYF. The CDR3 DNA reads TGTGCCTGGAGTAGGATGCGGACTAGCGGGGGCTACTCCTACGAGCAGTACTTC.

The V gene is TRBV28, the J gene TRBJ1-3; D is ambiguous. V dropped 4 bases and J dropped 10 bases, with 14 bases sitting between them. The CDR3 totals 13 residues. The germline V gene has CDR1 MDHEN and CDR2 SYDVKM. For the CDR3, the DNA is TGTGCCAGCAGTTCTCCAGCCAGGAGGACCATATATTTT. Translation: CASSSPARRTIYF.

The chain employs TRBV30 and TRBJ1-5; 8 bases are shared with TRBD1. This CDR3 region has 15 residues. Trimming took 3 bases from V and 7 from J; bases not matched to a gene: 11. Germline assignment: CDR1 GTSNPN and CDR2 SVGIG (reference sequence). Here the CDR3 DNA reads TGTGCCTGGAGCCGAAACCAGGGGGCTGGCCAGCCCCAGCATTTT. This gives the protein CAWSRNQGAGQPQHF.

J is TRBJ2-3 and V is TRBV6-6, with D uncertain. V was trimmed by 2 bases and J by 8 bases, leaving 5 bases between them. The length of the CDR3 is 11 residues. Per germline, CDR1 MNHNY and CDR2 SVGAGI (reference sequence). The DNA for the CDR3 is TGTGCCAGCAGTTACGGCCGTACGCAGTATTTT. This encodes CASSYGRTQYF.

The genes are TRBV30 and TRBJ2-1, with TRBD2 identical over 11 bases. Germline lookup yields CDR1 GTSNPN and CDR2 SVGIG (reference sequence). CDR3 length: 15 amino acids. J gave up 4 bases and V 0 bases, and 2 bases lay outside the gene matches. CDR3 bases: TGTGCCTGGAGTGTACGACTAGCGGGATACAATGAGCAGTTCTTC. Translation gives CAWSVRLAGYNEQFF.

The chain is built from TRBV29-1 and TRBJ1-1; tentatively, D is TRBD1 (5 bases). Trimming removed 8 bases from V and 3 bases from J, with 13 bases in between. Germline loops: CDR1 SQVTM, CDR2 ANQGSEA. This CDR3 has 12 amino acids. This chain's CDR3 is CSSEAGDTEAFF. CDR3 bases: TGCAGCTCCGAGGCGGGGGACACTGAAGCTTTCTTT.